This TCR beta chain was sequenced during a study of T cell responses to AZD1222 COVID-19 vaccine. The trim removed 2 bases at V and 4 bases at J, leaving 3 bases unmatched. This CDR3 spans 15 amino acids. From germline, CDR1 is MDHEN and CDR2 SYDVKM. Method: immunoSEQ multiplex PCR; TCRdb's copy keeps in-frame clones and lacks some. The data hold fewer than 150,000 clones, with 70% to 90% observed a single time. The sequences come from peripheral blood, collected on day 0 of AZD1222 vaccination. The source of this sequence is an adult in good health. This rearrangement joins TRBV28 to TRBJ2-1; 9 bases match TRBD2. The DNA of the CDR3 is TGTGCCAGCAGTTTACAGCGGGGGGCATACAATGAGCAGTTCTTC. Translated, it gives CASSLQRGAYNEQFF.